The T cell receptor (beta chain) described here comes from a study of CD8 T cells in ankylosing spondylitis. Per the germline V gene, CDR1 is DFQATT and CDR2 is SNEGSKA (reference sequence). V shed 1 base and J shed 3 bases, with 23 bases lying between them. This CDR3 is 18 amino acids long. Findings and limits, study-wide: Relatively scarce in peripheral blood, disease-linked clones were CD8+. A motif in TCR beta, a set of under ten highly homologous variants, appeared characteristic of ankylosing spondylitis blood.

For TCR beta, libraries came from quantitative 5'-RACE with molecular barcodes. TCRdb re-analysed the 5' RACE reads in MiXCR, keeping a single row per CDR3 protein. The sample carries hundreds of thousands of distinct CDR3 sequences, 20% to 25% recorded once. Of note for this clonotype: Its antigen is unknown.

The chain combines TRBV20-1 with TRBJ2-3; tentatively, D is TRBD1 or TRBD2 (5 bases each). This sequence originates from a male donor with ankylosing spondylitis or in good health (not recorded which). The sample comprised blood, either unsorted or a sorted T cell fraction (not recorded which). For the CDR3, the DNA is TGCAGTGCTAGAGTAGGCGGGTTGGGGCGCGTAAGTACAGATACGCAGTATTTT. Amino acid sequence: CSARVGGLGRVSTDTQYF.